This T cell receptor beta chain was obtained from a study of lymphopenia after photon versus proton radiotherapy. The study, taken as a whole, reports: Proton therapy kept repertoires fairly stable, unlike photons, which gained effector/memory cells. Survival link was tested only in deceased patients; proton benefit remains a possibility. Larger post-nadir TCR diversity loss correlated inversely with survival in deceased patients. Post-nadir diversity loss with photons came from oligoclonal expansion, particularly CD8+ Temra cells.

Per germline, CDR1 SGHTA and CDR2 FQGNSA. V lost 2 bases and J 3 bases, leaving 10 bases between the germline ends. The CDR3 length is 15 residues. Libraries were prepared by immunoSEQ multiplex PCR; TCRdb keeps only in-frame clonotypes and omits some of them. The table records 50,000 to 75,000 clones, around 88% of them present only once. This clone occurred once. Its antigen remains unknown. The sequenced sample was peripheral blood, obtained from a patient treated with photon-based radiotherapy. The V call is TRBV7-2, the J call TRBJ1-4; no reliable D call. The source of this sequence is a man aged 40-49 years with gastric cancer. CDR3 DNA: TGTGCCAGCAGCTTAAAGAGGGTGGCTAATGAAAAACTGTTTTTT. Its translation is CASSLKRVANEKLFF.